These 27 T cell receptor beta chains were sequenced from one sample in a study of beta chain features in type 1 diabetes. Reverse transcription of all isolated RNA meant that expressed TCRB transcripts were sequenced. Method: immunoSEQ multiplex PCR; TCRdb's copy keeps in-frame clones and lacks some. The profile shows under 500,000 clones, around 30% of them singletons. Source material: naive CD4+ T cells from blood. The receptors shown here come from a man between 18 and 29 years old in good health.

This chain connects TRBV14 to TRBJ2-2, with D possibly TRBD2 on 6 matching bases. Trimming removed 4 bases at V and 6 bases at J, with 12 bases between. The CDR3 is 14 amino acids. Germline CDR1 SGHDN, CDR2 FVKESK. The CDR3 sequence is CASSPRLDPGELFF. DNA of the CDR3: TGTGCCAGCAGCCCCCGACTAGATCCCGGGGAGCTGTTTTTT.

The rearrangement joins TRBV5-1 to TRBJ2-7; no clear D gene. The CDR3 extends over 14 amino acids. V was clipped by 0 bases and J by 7 bases, with 14 bases between them. From germline, CDR1 is SGHRS and CDR2 YFSETQ. CDR3 sequence: CASSLEATPGEQYF. The CDR3 DNA reads TGCGCCAGCAGCTTGGAGGCCACTCCCGGGGAGCAGTACTTC.

This clone is a singleton in its sample. This sequence joins TRBV10-3 and TRBJ2-4; 8 nucleotides line up with TRBD1. The CDR3 has 16 amino acids. The germline CDR1 and CDR2 sequences are ENHRY and SYGVKD. J gave up 1 base and V 6 bases, and 8 bases lay outside the gene matches. CDR3 DNA sequence: TGTGCCATCAGCGATCCGGGACAGGAGGCCAAAAACATTCAGTACTTC. It translates to CAISDPGQEAKNIQYF.

The CDR3 DNA reads TGTGCCAGCAGTCCGCCTACAGGGAACCGGGGTACGCAGTATTTT. This gives the protein CASSPPTGNRGTQYF. The J gene is TRBJ2-3, the V gene TRBV28, with D maybe TRBD1 (6 bases). CDR3 length: 15 amino acids. The V gene lost 5 bases and the J gene lost 8 bases, with 20 bases spanning the gap. Germline CDR1 MDHEN, CDR2 SYDVKM.

The CDR3 coding sequence is TGTGCCTGGAGTGCGGGGAGTAAGCCTGGGGCCAACGTCCTGACTTTC. This gives the protein CAWSAGSKPGANVLTF. The rearrangement links TRBV30 to TRBJ2-6; D perhaps matches TRBD2 (5 bases). The V end lost 1 base, the J end lost 2 bases, and 12 bases lay between the germline ends. This CDR3 is built from 16 residues. Germline assignment: CDR1 GTSNPN and CDR2 SVGIG (reference sequence).

V is TRBV2 and J is TRBJ2-1; tentative D call: TRBD2 (6 bases). The V gene's germline CDR1 is SNHLY and CDR2 FYNNEI. The germline V and J ends were trimmed by 6 bases and 0 bases, with 12 bases remaining between them. There are 15 residues in the CDR3. CDR3 nucleotides: TGTGCCAGCAGGGCGGTAGCGGTCTCCTACAATGAGCAGTTCTTC. Protein product: CASRAVAVSYNEQFF.

This clone was counted a few times. The chain joins TRBV2 to TRBJ2-1; D may be TRBD2 (6 bases). The CDR3 is 15 residues long. Trimming pared 8 bases from V and 5 bases from J, leaving 19 bases between. Germline CDR1 and CDR2: SNHLY and FYNNEI. The CDR3 DNA reads TGTGCCAGCCTAGAGCTCGGGAGTGCGGACAATGAGCAGTTCTTC. Protein product: CASLELGSADNEQFF.

This clone was seen only a few times. This chain joins TRBV15 and TRBJ2-7; TRBD2 aligns across 8 bases. Trimming took 2 bases from V and 0 from J; bases not matched to a gene: 3. CDR3 size: 15 residues. Germline CDR1 is LNHNV and CDR2 is YYDKDF (reference sequence). CDR3 protein: CATSRTSGTSYEQYF. In nucleotides, the CDR3 is TGTGCCACCAGCAGAACTAGCGGCACCTCCTACGAGCAGTACTTC.

This clone was seen more than once but under ten times. The J gene is TRBJ2-7, the V gene TRBV25-1, with TRBD2 as a possible D gene (6 bases). CDR1 is MGHDK and CDR2 is SYGVNS in the germline V gene. The length of the CDR3 is 15 residues. V lost 5 bases, J lost 0 bases, and 14 bases lay in between. This CDR3 is CASSPVREYSYEQYF. CDR3 in DNA: TGTGCCAGCAGTCCCGTCCGGGAGTACTCCTACGAGCAGTACTTC.

This clone came up a few times. In DNA, the CDR3 is TGTGCCAGCAGCTCCGCAGGGACCGTCTACGAGCAGTACTTC. It yields the protein CASSSAGTVYEQYF. The chain employs TRBV7-9 and TRBJ2-7, with D possibly being TRBD1 or TRBD2 (5 bases each). Trimming took off 4 bases at V and 3 bases at J, with 13 bases between the two ends. This CDR3 spans 14 amino acids. Germline CDR1 and CDR2: SEHNR and FQNEAQ (reference sequence).

The chain joins TRBV30 to TRBJ2-5; D assignment may be TRBD1 or TRBD2 (7 bases each). This CDR3 region has 13 residues. Germline values: CDR1 GTSNPN, CDR2 SVGIG (reference sequence). V was trimmed by 5 bases and J by 4 bases, leaving 14 bases between them. The CDR3 sequence is CAWGRGLGETQYF. In nucleotides, the CDR3 is TGTGCCTGGGGGAGGGGGCTAGGAGAGACCCAGTACTTC.

V gene TRBV25-1 combines with J gene TRBJ2-7, with no clear D. The CDR3 has 13 amino acids. Germline V CDR1 and CDR2: MGHDK, SYGVNS. Trimming shortened V by 4 bases and J by 0 bases, and 7 bases separated the two germline ends. Here the CDR3 reads CASSVTSSYEQYF. DNA of the CDR3: TGTGCCAGCAGTGTTACGAGCTCCTACGAGCAGTACTTC.

This rearrangement joins TRBV30 to TRBJ2-7; no clear D. CDR1 and CDR2 from the germline V gene are GTSNPN and SVGIG (reference sequence). V lost 4 bases and J 2 bases, leaving 6 bases between the germline ends. The CDR3 loop spans 11 amino acids. The CDR3 here is CAWKDTYEQYF. The CDR3 region has the DNA TGTGCCTGGAAAGATACCTACGAGCAGTACTTC. Supplemented by reference TRBV30 and TRBJ2-7, the full variable domain reads SQTIHQWPATLVQPVGSPLSLECTVEGTSNPNLYWYRQAAGRGLQLLFYSVGIGQISSEVPQNLSASRPQDRQFILSSKKLLLSDSGFYLCAWKDTYEQYFGPGTRLTVT.

The rearrangement links TRBV7-2 to TRBJ2-3, with D perhaps TRBD2 (6 bases). Trimming took off 3 bases at V and 0 bases at J, with 10 bases between the two ends. Germline assignment: CDR1 SGHTA and CDR2 FQGNSA. The CDR3 has 15 residues. As DNA, the CDR3 is TGTGCCAGCAGCTTTCGCGGGGTGAGCACAGATACGCAGTATTTT. It is translated as CASSFRGVSTDTQYF.

Only a few counts were recorded for this clone. CDR3 bases: TGTGCCAGCAGCGCCACTAGCGGCCCTCGGAATGAGCAGTTCTTC. This gives the protein CASSATSGPRNEQFF. This chain uses TRBV9 with TRBJ2-1; TRBD2 matches 8 bases. CDR3 length: 15 amino acids. Germline-derived CDR1 and CDR2 are SGDLS and YYNGEE. V was pared by 3 bases and J by 7 bases, with 9 bases of the junction left unmatched.

This clone showed up just a few times. The chain couples TRBV30 to TRBJ2-3; D is perhaps TRBD2 (6 bases). This CDR3 is built from 12 residues. CDR1 is GTSNPN, CDR2 SVGIG, per germline (reference sequence). V was shortened by 5 bases and J by 7 bases, with 13 bases between the two germline ends. CDR3 in amino acids: CAWGGETYTQYF. The CDR3, as DNA: TGTGCCTGGGGCGGGGAGACGTATACGCAGTATTTT.

This clone showed up just a few times. V is TRBV7-2 and J is TRBJ2-5; D call uncertain. Germline CDR1 and CDR2: SGHTA and FQGNSA. V was shortened by 1 base and J by 2 bases, with 5 bases between the two germline ends. This CDR3 is 13 amino acids long. CDR3 coding DNA: TGTGCCAGCAGCTTAGTGGTTCAAGAGACCCAGTACTTC. This translates into CASSLVVQETQYF. Variable domain in full (rest from reference TRBV7-2 and TRBJ2-5): GAGVSQSPSNKVTEKGKDVELRCDPISGHTALYWYRQSLGQGLEFLIYFQGNSAPDKSGLPSDRFSAERTGGSVSTLTIQRTQQEDSAVYLCASSLVVQETQYFGPGTRLLVL.

The chain has TRBV5-1 and TRBJ2-1; the D gene is possibly TRBD1 (6 bases). V was trimmed by 8 bases and J by 9 bases, leaving 24 bases between them. This CDR3 has 15 residues. CDR1 is SGHRS, CDR2 YFSETQ, per germline. CDR3 in DNA: TGCGCCAGTCGGGACACAGGAATACTACATGGTGAGCAGTTCTTC. Encoded protein: CASRDTGILHGEQFF.

This clone was detected only a few times. This chain connects TRBV7-9 to TRBJ2-1; weak D call: TRBD2 (6 bases). In germline, CDR1 is SEHNR, CDR2 FQNEAQ (reference sequence). The CDR3 runs 17 residues. The V gene lost 5 bases and the J gene lost 9 bases, with 26 bases spanning the gap. CDR3 loop: CASSPSPSIRLGSEQFF. The CDR3 DNA follows: TGTGCCAGCAGCCCGTCACCCTCCATAAGACTAGGGTCTGAGCAGTTCTTC.

The V gene is TRBV11-2, the J gene TRBJ2-7; D remains unclear. Trimming took 2 bases from V and 2 from J, leaving 10 bases between them. CDR3 length equals 14 residues. Germline loops: CDR1 SGHAT, CDR2 FQNNGV. The CDR3 is CASSLKVAAYEQYF. CDR3 sequence (DNA): TGTGCCAGCAGCTTAAAGGTAGCCGCCTACGAGCAGTACTTC.

This chain uses TRBV19 with TRBJ2-7, with D uncertain. This CDR3 contains 14 residues. Germline V gene data show CDR1 as LNHDA and CDR2 as SQIVND (reference sequence). The germline V and J ends were trimmed by 1 base and 1 base, with 8 bases remaining between them. CDR3 loop: CASSIGVGSYEQYF. CDR3 DNA: TGTGCCAGTAGTATAGGTGTGGGATCCTACGAGCAGTACTTC.

This sequence joins TRBV4-1 and TRBJ2-1, with TRBD2 matching 7 bases. The CDR3 is 17 amino acids. CDR1 is MGHRA and CDR2 is YSYEKL in the germline V gene. The ends lost 1 base at V and 4 bases at J; junction bases unmatched: 10. CDR3 in DNA: TGCGCCAGCAGCCAAGGGGAGGGAGTCGGTAAATACAATGAGCAGTTCTTC. It yields the protein CASSQGEGVGKYNEQFF.

The J gene is TRBJ2-1, the V gene TRBV29-1; maybe TRBD2 (5 bases). The length of the CDR3 is 14 residues. Trimming left V 4 bases short and J 1 base short, with 11 bases between. Looked up from germline, CDR1 is SQVTM and CDR2 is ANQGSEA. The CDR3 nucleotides read TGCAGCGTTGGGGCTAGCAGTTCCTACAATGAGCAGTTCTTC. This sequence encodes CSVGASSSYNEQFF.

CDR3 amino acids: CASSLGPGELFF. For the CDR3, the DNA is TGTGCCAGCAGCTTGGGTCCGGGGGAGCTGTTTTTT. The chain uses TRBV7-9 and TRBJ2-2, with D uncertain. V dropped 3 bases and J dropped 8 bases, with 7 bases sitting between them. The CDR3 contains 12 residues. Germline lookup yields CDR1 SEHNR and CDR2 FQNEAQ (reference sequence).

In this sample, this clone turned up a few times. The chain combines TRBV6-5 with TRBJ2-7, with 10 nucleotides matching TRBD1. The germline V gene encodes CDR1 MNHEY and CDR2 SVGAGI. The J segment lost 2 bases and the V segment lost 0 bases, leaving 1 base of the junction unmatched. The CDR3 totals 15 residues. The DNA of the CDR3 is TGTGCCAGCAGTTACTCAGACAGGGGGCCCTACGAGCAGTACTTC. Encoded protein: CASSYSDRGPYEQYF.

This clone has only one observation. This sample also contains other DNA sequences that code for the same CDR3. The chain uses TRBV7-9 and TRBJ2-1; TRBD2 matches 7 bases. Germline values: CDR1 SEHNR, CDR2 FQNEAQ (reference sequence). V shed 2 bases, J shed 2 bases, and the junction held 0 bases outside the gene matches. This CDR3 is 14 amino acids long. In DNA form, the CDR3 reads TGTGCCAGCAGCTTAAGCGGGACCTACAATGAGCAGTTCTTC. It translates to CASSLSGTYNEQFF.

In this sample, this clone turned up a few times. The V gene is TRBV10-3, the J gene TRBJ1-2; 8 nucleotides match TRBD1. CDR1 is ENHRY, CDR2 SYGVKD, per germline. The J segment lost 5 bases and the V segment lost 5 bases, leaving 4 bases of the junction unmatched. The CDR3 covers 13 residues. The CDR3 bases are TGTGCCATCAGTACGGGACAGGCTTATGGCTACACCTTC. Translated, it gives CAISTGQAYGYTF.